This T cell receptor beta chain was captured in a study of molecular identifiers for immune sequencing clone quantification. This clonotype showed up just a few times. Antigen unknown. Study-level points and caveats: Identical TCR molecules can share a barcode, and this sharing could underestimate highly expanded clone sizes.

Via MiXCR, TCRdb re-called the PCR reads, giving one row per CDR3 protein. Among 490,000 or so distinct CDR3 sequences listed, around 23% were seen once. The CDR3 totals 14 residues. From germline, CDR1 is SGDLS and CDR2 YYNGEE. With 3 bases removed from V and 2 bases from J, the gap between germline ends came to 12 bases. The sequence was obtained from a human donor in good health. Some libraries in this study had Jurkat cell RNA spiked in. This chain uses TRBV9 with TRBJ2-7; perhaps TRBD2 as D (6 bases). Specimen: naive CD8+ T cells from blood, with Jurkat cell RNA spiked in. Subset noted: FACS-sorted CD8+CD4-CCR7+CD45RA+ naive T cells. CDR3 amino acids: CASSAGSGAYEQYF. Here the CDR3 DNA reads TGTGCCAGCAGCGCGGGTAGCGGAGCCTACGAGCAGTACTTC.